This TCR beta chain was found in a study of response to subunit inactivated influenza vaccine. The length of the CDR3 is 16 residues. V shed 6 bases and J shed 3 bases, with 19 bases lying between them. In germline, CDR1 is MGHDK, CDR2 SYGVNS. This clonotype has ten or more counts. TCRdb redid the calling of the RT-PCR reads with MiXCR, one entry per CDR3 protein. The data show around 540,000 distinct CDR3 sequences, about 10% seen once. This sample comprised PBMCs from blood, obtained on the day of vaccination. This TCR came from a man aged 50-60 years who received an inactivated influenza vaccine. The chain links TRBV25-1 to TRBJ2-3; a possible D gene is TRBD1 (5 bases). The CDR3: CASSQGQGIITDTQYF. The CDR3 bases are TGTGCCAGCAGCCAAGGGCAGGGAATTATTACAGATACGCAGTATTTT.